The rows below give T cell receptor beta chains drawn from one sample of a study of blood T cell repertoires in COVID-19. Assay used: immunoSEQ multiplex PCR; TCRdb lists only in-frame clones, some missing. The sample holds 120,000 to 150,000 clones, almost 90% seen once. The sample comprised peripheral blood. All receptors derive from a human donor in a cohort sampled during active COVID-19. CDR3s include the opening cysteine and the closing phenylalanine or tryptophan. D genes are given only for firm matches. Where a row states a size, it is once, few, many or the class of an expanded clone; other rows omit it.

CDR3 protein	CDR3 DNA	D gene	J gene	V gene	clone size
CSVAQSRETGELFF	TGCAGCGTGGCCCAGTCCCGGGAGACCGGGGAGCTGTTTTTT	.	TRBJ2-2	TRBV29-1	.
CASSPSGQGNSPLHF	TGTGCCAGCAGTCCATCGGGACAGGGGAATTCACCCCTCCACTTT	TRBD1	TRBJ1-6	TRBV2	.
CASSLWLPSGSETQYF	TGTGCCAGCAGCTTATGGTTGCCTAGCGGGAGTGAGACCCAGTACTTC	TRBD2	TRBJ2-5	TRBV7-2	.
CASSLAGYGNQPQHF	TGTGCCAGCAGCTTAGCGGGCTATGGCAATCAGCCCCAGCATTTT	.	TRBJ1-5	TRBV7-2	.
CASSLYWSGSNQPQHF	TGTGCCAGCAGTTTATACTGGTCAGGTAGCAATCAGCCCCAGCATTTT	.	TRBJ1-5	TRBV27	.
CASSLTGTGPNQPQHF	TGTGCCAGCAGCTTAACGGGGACAGGACCGAATCAGCCCCAGCATTTT	TRBD1	TRBJ1-5	TRBV7-9	few
CASSYLLAGTGELFF	TGTGCCAGCAGTTACCTACTAGCAGGGACCGGGGAGCTGTTTTTT	.	TRBJ2-2	TRBV6-2/TRBV6-3	.
CASSPREAQPQHF	TGTGCCAGCAGTCCCCGGGAGGCTCAGCCCCAGCATTTT	.	TRBJ1-5	TRBV12-3/TRBV12-4	.
CASDRQANTEAFF	TGTGCCTCCGACCGGCAGGCCAACACTGAAGCTTTCTTT	.	TRBJ1-1	TRBV30	.
CAISAGQGYTF	TGTGCCATCAGTGCAGGGCAGGGCTACACCTTC	.	TRBJ1-2	TRBV10-3	.
CGGELYGYTF	TGTGGGGGCGAGCTCTATGGCTACACCTTC	.	TRBJ1-2	TRBV21-1	.
CASSLGQGNWGEQYF	TGCGCCAGCAGCTTGGGACAGGGGAACTGGGGGGAGCAGTACTTC	TRBD1	TRBJ2-7	TRBV5-1	.
CATGGETQYF	TGTGCTACGGGTGGAGAGACCCAGTACTTC	.	TRBJ2-5	TRBV19	.
CASSLATAYSNQPQHF	TGTGCCAGCAGCTTAGCGACAGCCTATAGCAATCAGCCCCAGCATTTT	.	TRBJ1-5	TRBV7-8	.
CASSYSIPGQGDYRTDTQYF	TGTGCCAGCAGTTACTCTATACCCGGGCAGGGGGATTATCGCACAGATACGCAGTATTTT	TRBD1	TRBJ2-3	TRBV6-2/TRBV6-3	.
CATSRVGSGRRDEQFF	TGTGCCACCAGCAGAGTGGGTAGCGGGAGGAGAGATGAGCAGTTCTTC	TRBD2	TRBJ2-1	TRBV15	.
CASSYPGGASDTQYF	TGTGCCAGCAGTTACCCCGGTGGGGCTTCAGATACGCAGTATTTT	.	TRBJ2-3	TRBV6-6	.
CASSGLAGGDTQYF	TGTGCCAGCAGCGGACTAGCGGGGGGGGATACGCAGTATTTT	TRBD2	TRBJ2-3	TRBV9	.
CASSSPRTRGLGGEQFF	TGTGCCAGCAGCTCCCCGAGGACTAGGGGATTGGGGGGTGAGCAGTTCTTC	TRBD2	TRBJ2-1	TRBV7-8	.
CASSLAGRVETQYF	TGTGCCAGCAGCTTAGCGGGGAGGGTTGAGACCCAGTACTTC	TRBD2	TRBJ2-5	TRBV7-9	.
CASSLGIGSGNTIYF	TGCGCCAGCAGCTTGGGTATCGGCTCTGGAAACACCATATATTTT	.	TRBJ1-3	TRBV5-1	.
CARGGEQYF	TGTGCCAGGGGGGGAGAGCAGTACTTC	.	TRBJ2-7	TRBV28	.
CASIPDRPYSGANVLTF	TGTGCCAGCATCCCGGACAGGCCGTACTCTGGGGCCAACGTCCTGACTTTC	TRBD1	TRBJ2-6	TRBV28	.
CASSQVPSGREQFF	TGCGCCAGCAGCCAGGTTCCTAGCGGTCGTGAGCAGTTCTTC	TRBD2	TRBJ2-1	TRBV4-3	once
CASSGGLAGTPNTGELFF	TGTGCCAGTAGTGGCGGGCTAGCGGGTACCCCGAACACCGGGGAGCTGTTTTTT	TRBD2	TRBJ2-2	TRBV19	few
CASSLVRVETQYF	TGTGCCAGCAGTTTAGTCAGGGTAGAGACCCAGTACTTC	.	TRBJ2-5	TRBV12-3/TRBV12-4	.
CASTDTGGSAEAFF	TGCGCCAGCACCGACACAGGGGGCTCGGCTGAAGCTTTCTTT	TRBD1	TRBJ1-1	TRBV5-1	.
CASSVGGSRTQETQYF	TGTGCCAGCAGCGTTGGAGGGTCCCGTACACAAGAGACCCAGTACTTC	.	TRBJ2-5	TRBV5-6	.
CSASFRGGARTEAFF	TGCAGTGCTAGTTTCCGCGGGGGAGCTAGAACTGAAGCTTTCTTT	.	TRBJ1-1	TRBV20-1	.
CASSGGLAGGTYEQYF	TGTGCCAGTAGTGGAGGACTAGCGGGAGGGACCTACGAGCAGTACTTC	TRBD2	TRBJ2-7	TRBV19	.
CASSPGSQETQYF	TGTGCCAGCTCACCGGGCAGCCAAGAGACCCAGTACTTC	.	TRBJ2-5	TRBV18	.
CASGGQGPNTEAFF	TGTGCCAGCGGGGGACAGGGACCGAACACTGAAGCTTTCTTT	TRBD1	TRBJ1-1	TRBV9	.
CAWGTGGADTQYF	TGTGCATGGGGGACAGGGGGCGCAGATACGCAGTATTTT	TRBD1	TRBJ2-3	TRBV28	.
CASSEGTGLNYEQYF	TGTGCCAGCAGCGAAGGGACAGGGCTCAACTACGAGCAGTACTTC	TRBD1	TRBJ2-7	TRBV7-9	.
CASSQDHRQGSWPQHF	TGCGCCAGCAGCCAAGATCATAGGCAGGGAAGTTGGCCCCAGCATTTT	.	TRBJ1-5	TRBV4-1	.
CASSQERGEKLFF	TGTGCCAGCAGCCAAGAAAGAGGGGAAAAACTGTTTTTT	.	TRBJ1-4	TRBV3-1/TRBV3-2	.
CASRRGLAGAQEGAGELFF	TGTGCCAGCAGACGGGGACTAGCGGGGGCACAGGAAGGGGCCGGGGAGCTGTTTTTT	TRBD2	TRBJ2-2	TRBV5-5	.
CASSLSGTGGVAGANVLTF	TGTGCCAGCAGCTTATCTGGGACAGGGGGCGTAGCTGGGGCCAACGTCCTGACTTTC	TRBD1	TRBJ2-6	TRBV7-2	.
CASSKQGRKLGCTEAFF	TGTGCCAGCAGCAAACAGGGGCGCAAGTTGGGATGCACTGAAGCTTTCTTT	.	TRBJ1-1	TRBV21-1	few
CASSDHHRAAYEQYF	TGTGCCAGCAGTGACCACCACAGGGCTGCCTACGAGCAGTACTTC	.	TRBJ2-7	TRBV6-1	.
CASSTGNIYNQPQHF	TGTGCCAGCAGCACCGGGAATATATACAATCAGCCCCAGCATTTT	.	TRBJ1-5	TRBV5-6	.
CASSLGLAGGRDYEQYF	TGTGCCAGCAGCTTAGGCCTAGCGGGAGGAAGGGACTACGAGCAGTACTTC	TRBD2	TRBJ2-7	TRBV7-9	.
CASSPGSSGNQPQHF	TGTGCCAGCAGTCCAGGGTCCAGTGGGAATCAGCCCCAGCATTTT	.	TRBJ1-5	TRBV28	.
CASSLLPLVGSYEQYF	TGCGCCAGCAGCCTCCTTCCCCTAGTCGGGAGCTACGAGCAGTACTTC	.	TRBJ2-7	TRBV4-1	.
CASSYRATGYTF	TGTGCCAGCAGTTACAGGGCGACTGGCTACACCTTC	.	TRBJ1-2	TRBV25-1	.
CASSLASNRGRSYEQYF	TGTGCCAGCAGCTTGGCCTCCAACAGGGGAAGATCCTACGAGCAGTACTTC	TRBD1	TRBJ2-7	TRBV5-5	.
CASSRLAIETQYF	TGTGCCAGCAGCCGGCTAGCTATAGAGACCCAGTACTTC	.	TRBJ2-5	TRBV7-2	.
CASSLNLPLNTEAFF	TGTGCCAGCAGTTTGAACCTACCTCTGAACACTGAAGCTTTCTTT	.	TRBJ1-1	TRBV28	.